Below, 20 T cell receptor beta chains from the same sample are listed, as sequenced in a study of blood T cell repertoires in COVID-19. Profiling relied on immunoSEQ multiplex PCR, and the TCRdb table lists in-frame clones only, not all of them. Of approximately 250,000 clones listed, around 87% are singletons. The sample taken for sequencing was peripheral blood. These receptors originate from an older woman with COVID-19, enrolled during active disease.

The chain has TRBV29-1 and TRBJ1-1, with D uncertain. V was shortened by 1 base and J by 8 bases, with 11 bases between the two germline ends. Germline CDR1 reads SQVTM; CDR2 reads ANQGSEA. This CDR3 comprises 12 residues. CDR3 amino acids: CSVEGWEREAFF. Written as DNA, the CDR3 is TGCAGCGTTGAAGGGTGGGAGAGGGAAGCTTTCTTT.

This clone was detected only once. The CDR3 reads CASSRRGTSTYEQYF. Here the CDR3 DNA reads TGTGCCAGCAGCCGCCGCGGGACTAGCACCTACGAGCAGTACTTC. V usage is TRBV7-9 and J usage is TRBJ2-7; the match to TRBD2 covers 9 bases. The junction had 7 bases not matched to a gene; V was cut back by 5 bases and J by 2 bases. The CDR3 is 15 amino acids. The germline V gene encodes CDR1 SEHNR and CDR2 FQNEAQ (reference sequence).

This clone has just one count. The chain joins TRBV9 to TRBJ2-1; D ambiguous. CDR3 length: 14 amino acids. CDR1 SGDLS and CDR2 YYNGEE come from the germline V gene. Trimming cost V 3 bases and J 0 bases, with 7 bases left between them. This CDR3 is CASSESSSYNEQFF. The CDR3, as DNA: TGTGCCAGCAGCGAGTCGAGCTCCTACAATGAGCAGTTCTTC.

Note on this clone: This CDR3 is also generated by other DNA sequences in the sample. This chain links TRBV19 with TRBJ2-6, with a possible D match to TRBD2 (6 bases). The ends were cut back, 3 bases at V and 1 base at J, with 7 bases in the middle. The germline gives CDR1 LNHDA, CDR2 SQIVND (reference sequence). CDR3 length: 15 amino acids. The CDR3 is CASSIGTSGANVLTF. DNA of the CDR3: TGTGCCAGTAGTATTGGGACTTCTGGGGCCAACGTCCTGACTTTC.

This sequence joins TRBV6-6 and TRBJ2-5; no reliable D call. In germline, CDR1 is MNHNY, CDR2 SVGAGI (reference sequence). With 0 bases removed from V and 0 bases from J, the gap between germline ends came to 11 bases. The CDR3 runs 16 residues. CDR3 amino acids: CASSYSASTNQETQYF. The CDR3 DNA is TGTGCCAGCAGTTACTCGGCCAGTACCAACCAAGAGACCCAGTACTTC.

On this clone: This same CDR3 is encoded by further DNA sequences in the sample. The rearrangement links TRBV19 to TRBJ2-1; 9 bases line up with TRBD2. Unmatched junction bases numbered 0, after V lost 1 base and J lost 2 bases. The CDR3 is 15 amino acids. Germline CDR1 LNHDA, CDR2 SQIVND (reference sequence). In DNA form, the CDR3 reads TGTGCCAGTAGTATAGGCGGGAGGGCCTACAATGAGCAGTTCTTC. Translation gives CASSIGGRAYNEQFF.

This clone showed up just a few times. J is TRBJ2-3 and V is TRBV30, with 11 bases matching TRBD2. J was trimmed by 1 base and V by 7 bases; bases with no gene match: 10. Germline CDR1 GTSNPN, CDR2 SVGIG (reference sequence). There are 16 residues in the CDR3. The chain's CDR3 is CASNNLLAGGTDTQYF. CDR3 DNA sequence: TGTGCCTCCAACAACTTACTAGCGGGGGGCACAGATACGCAGTATTTT.

This chain joins TRBV19 and TRBJ1-5; no reliable D call. Per the germline V gene, CDR1 is LNHDA and CDR2 is SQIVND (reference sequence). The CDR3 is made up of 15 amino acids. Trimming pared 1 base from V and 0 bases from J, leaving 7 bases between. The chain's CDR3 is CASSIARYSNQPQHF. CDR3 DNA: TGTGCCAGTAGTATAGCCAGGTATAGCAATCAGCCCCAGCATTTT.

The V and J genes are TRBV30 and TRBJ1-1, with TRBD1 matching over 7 bases. The CDR3 is 14 amino acids. The germline CDR1 and CDR2 sequences are GTSNPN and SVGIG (reference sequence). J was trimmed by 1 base and V by 1 base; bases with no gene match: 3. The CDR3 spells CAWSADRANTEAFF. CDR3 nucleotides: TGTGCCTGGAGTGCCGACAGGGCGAACACTGAAGCTTTCTTT.

V usage is TRBV7-8 and J usage is TRBJ1-1; D is possibly TRBD1 (6 bases). The V and J ends lost 6 bases and 1 base respectively, with 9 bases between them. The CDR3 sequence is 13 residues long. CDR1 is SGHVS, CDR2 FQNEAQ, per germline. The CDR3 loop is CASSNRANTEAFF. DNA of the CDR3: TGTGCCAGCAGTAACAGGGCGAACACTGAAGCTTTCTTT.

This clone has just a few counts. The rearrangement joins TRBV5-6 to TRBJ2-3; D is unclear. CDR1 SGHDT and CDR2 YYEEEE come from the germline V gene. This CDR3 has 16 residues. Trimming removed 1 base from V and 0 bases from J, with 12 bases in between. Here the CDR3 DNA reads TGTGCCAGCAGCTTGATCGTGTCCCCCAGCACAGATACGCAGTATTTT. It yields the protein CASSLIVSPSTDTQYF.

The chain carries TRBV19 and TRBJ1-5; 9 bases agree with TRBD1. Trimming at V came to 6 bases and at J to 4 bases, leaving 10 bases not matched to a gene. Germline CDR1 and CDR2: LNHDA and SQIVND (reference sequence). This CDR3 has 16 residues. The DNA of the CDR3 is TGTGCCAGTAGGCTTGACACAGGGGGCCTAAATCAGCCCCAGCATTTT. It translates to CASRLDTGGLNQPQHF.

In its sample, this clone was seen a few times. The chain links TRBV5-1 to TRBJ1-1; tentatively, D is TRBD1 (5 bases). CDR3 size: 14 residues. The germline V gene has CDR1 SGHRS and CDR2 YFSETQ. Trimming shortened V by 0 bases and J by 5 bases, and 11 bases separated the two germline ends. DNA for the CDR3: TGCGCCAGCAGCTTGGCATCGGGGGGGACTGAAGCTTTCTTT. Protein sequence: CASSLASGGTEAFF.

The V gene is TRBV6-5, the J gene TRBJ1-2; D is perhaps TRBD1 (5 bases). The germline V gene encodes CDR1 MNHEY and CDR2 SVGAGI. Trimming left V 6 bases short and J 0 bases short, with 8 bases between. The CDR3 length is 13 residues. The CDR3 nucleotides read TGTGCCAGCAGCACAGGCACTAACTATGGCTACACCTTC. It translates to CASSTGTNYGYTF.

This chain uses TRBV19 with TRBJ2-7; D perhaps matches TRBD1 (6 bases). CDR1 is LNHDA, CDR2 SQIVND, per germline (reference sequence). The CDR3 is 15 amino acids. V lost 3 bases, J lost 2 bases, and 14 bases lay in between. Written as DNA, the CDR3 is TGTGCCAGTAGTATGGGGCAGGGGTCCGCCTACGAGCAGTACTTC. This gives the protein CASSMGQGSAYEQYF. Based on the CDR3 plus reference TRBV19 and TRBJ2-7, the full variable domain is DGGITQSPKYLFRKEGQNVTLSCEQNLNHDAMYWYRQDPGQGLRLIYYSQIVNDFQKGDIAEGYSVSREKKESFPLTVTSAQKNPTAFYLCASSMGQGSAYEQYFGPGTRLTVT.

V usage is TRBV30 and J usage is TRBJ2-3; no firm D call. V was trimmed by 4 bases and J by 6 bases, leaving 17 bases between them. Germline CDR1 GTSNPN, CDR2 SVGIG (reference sequence). The CDR3 sequence is 14 residues long. Here the CDR3 DNA reads TGTGCCTGGACTAGTCAGCTCCTTTCGGATACGCAGTATTTT. Its protein is CAWTSQLLSDTQYF.

The J gene is TRBJ2-1, the V gene TRBV10-3; 14 bases match TRBD2. CDR1 and CDR2 from the germline V gene are ENHRY and SYGVKD. V gave up 10 bases and J gave up 2 bases; unmatched junction bases: 13. The CDR3 has 18 amino acids. The CDR3 spells CASNSGTSGSMAYNEQFF. The CDR3 DNA reads TGTGCCAGCAACTCAGGGACTAGCGGGAGTATGGCCTACAATGAGCAGTTCTTC.

This chain's CDR3 is CASSLQGFLNSPLHF. The CDR3 DNA reads TGTGCCAGCAGCTTACAGGGGTTTCTTAATTCACCCCTCCACTTT. V gene TRBV7-9 combines with J gene TRBJ1-6, with a weak D call TRBD1 (6 bases). The CDR3 extends over 15 amino acids. Germline CDR1 and CDR2: SEHNR and FQNEAQ (reference sequence). Trimming took 2 bases from V and 6 from J, leaving 11 bases between them.

The chain carries TRBV30 and TRBJ2-7; a weak D match, TRBD2 (6 bases). The CDR3 loop spans 18 amino acids. V lost 2 bases, J lost 2 bases, and 25 bases lay in between. The germline V gene has CDR1 GTSNPN and CDR2 SVGIG (reference sequence). The DNA for the CDR3 is TGTGCCTGGAGTCTCGGGGGTTTAATCCAAGGAGGACCCTACGAGCAGTACTTC. This gives the protein CAWSLGGLIQGGPYEQYF.

The chain employs TRBV30 and TRBJ1-2; D is perhaps TRBD1 (5 bases). The CDR3 runs 17 residues. Trimming stripped 4 bases from V and 2 bases from J, with 23 bases between. Germline CDR1 is GTSNPN and CDR2 is SVGIG (reference sequence). The CDR3 DNA follows: TGTGCCTGGACTTTTGTTCGGCAGGGTCCTAACAACTATGGCTACACCTTC. This codes for CAWTFVRQGPNNYGYTF.